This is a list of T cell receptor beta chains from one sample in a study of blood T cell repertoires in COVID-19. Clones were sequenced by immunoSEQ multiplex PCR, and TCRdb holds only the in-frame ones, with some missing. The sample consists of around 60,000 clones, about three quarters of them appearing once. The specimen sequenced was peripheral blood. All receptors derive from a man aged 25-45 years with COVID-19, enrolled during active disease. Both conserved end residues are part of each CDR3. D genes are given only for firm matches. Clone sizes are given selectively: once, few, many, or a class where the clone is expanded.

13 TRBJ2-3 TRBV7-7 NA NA CASSPQGRDTQYF TGTGCCAGCAGCCCACAGGGTCGAGATACGCAGTATTTT
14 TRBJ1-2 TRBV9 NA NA CASSVEEGMGGYTF TGTGCCAGCAGCGTAGAGGAGGGGATGGGTGGCTACACCTTC
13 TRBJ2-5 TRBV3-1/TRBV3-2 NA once CASSRRGDETQYF TGTGCCAGCAGCCGCAGGGGGGACGAGACCCAGTACTTC
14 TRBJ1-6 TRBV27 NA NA CASSWREHNSPLHF TGTGCCAGCAGTTGGAGGGAACATAATTCACCCCTCCACTTT
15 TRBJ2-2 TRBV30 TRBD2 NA CAWSVLAGGAGELFF TGTGCCTGGAGTGTACTGGCGGGAGGGGCCGGGGAGCTGTTTTTT
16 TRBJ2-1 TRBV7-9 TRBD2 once CASSQSSSGGVGEQFF TGTGCCAGCAGCCAGTCGTCGAGCGGGGGGGTTGGTGAGCAGTTCTTC
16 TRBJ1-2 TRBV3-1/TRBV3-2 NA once CASSRAGQRANYGYTF TGTGCCAGCAGCCGCGCCGGACAAAGAGCTAACTATGGCTACACCTTC
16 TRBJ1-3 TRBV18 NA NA CASSPPAGDSGNTIYF TGTGCCAGCTCACCACCGGCGGGGGACTCTGGAAACACCATATATTTT
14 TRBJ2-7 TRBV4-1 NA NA CASSQARSSYEQYF TGCGCCAGCAGCCAGGCCAGAAGCTCCTACGAGCAGTACTTC
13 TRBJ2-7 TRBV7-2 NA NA CASSSGSSYEQYF TGTGCCAGCAGCTCCGGGAGCTCCTACGAGCAGTACTTC
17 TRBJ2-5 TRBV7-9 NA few CASSLVLWTPDQETQYF TGTGCCAGCAGCTTAGTGTTATGGACACCAGACCAAGAGACCCAGTACTTC
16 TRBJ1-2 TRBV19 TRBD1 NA CASSLLGTGTNYGYTF TGTGCCAGTAGCCTATTAGGGACAGGGACTAACTATGGCTACACCTTC
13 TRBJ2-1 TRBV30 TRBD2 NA CAWSPGLAYEQFF TGTGCCTGGAGTCCGGGACTAGCTTATGAGCAGTTCTTC
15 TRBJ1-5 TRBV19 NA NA CASIRKKGLNQPQHF TGTGCCAGTATCCGTAAAAAGGGACTCAATCAGCCCCAGCATTTT
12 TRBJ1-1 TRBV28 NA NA CASSSTDTEAFF TGTGCCAGCAGTTCCACGGACACTGAAGCTTTCTTT
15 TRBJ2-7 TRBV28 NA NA CASSLVGRGPGEQYF TGTGCCAGCAGTTTGGTCGGGAGAGGCCCCGGGGAGCAGTACTTC
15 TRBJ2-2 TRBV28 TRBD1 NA CASVAGDRVTGELFF TGTGCCAGCGTTGCTGGGGACAGGGTCACCGGGGAGCTGTTTTTT
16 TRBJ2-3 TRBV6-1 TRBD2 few CASSEALAGGTDTQYF TGTGCCAGCAGTGAAGCGCTAGCGGGAGGCACAGATACGCAGTATTTT
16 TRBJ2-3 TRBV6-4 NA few CASSVEPGTGADTQYF TGTGCCAGCAGTGTCGAACCCGGGACTGGGGCAGATACGCAGTATTTT
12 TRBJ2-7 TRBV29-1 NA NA CSAIGQTYEQYF TGCAGCGCCATAGGACAGACCTACGAGCAGTACTTC
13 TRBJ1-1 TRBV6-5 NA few CASRRGSPTEAFF TGTGCCAGCAGGAGGGGGAGCCCCACTGAAGCTTTCTTT
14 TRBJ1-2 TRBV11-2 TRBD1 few CASSRDRSGYGYTF TGTGCCAGCAGTCGGGACAGGTCCGGCTATGGCTACACCTTC
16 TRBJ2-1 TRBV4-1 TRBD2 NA CASCLSGGQCINEQFF TGCGCCAGCTGTCTATCGGGAGGGCAATGTATAAATGAGCAGTTCTTC
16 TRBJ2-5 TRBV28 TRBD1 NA CASRGGLGQGRETQYF TGTGCCAGCAGGGGTGGCCTAGGACAGGGAAGGGAGACCCAGTACTTC
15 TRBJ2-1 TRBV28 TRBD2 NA CASSSSGRGWDEQFF TGTGCCAGCAGTTCTAGCGGGAGGGGCTGGGATGAGCAGTTCTTC
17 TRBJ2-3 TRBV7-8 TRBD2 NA CASSHQPSGDGEDTQYF TGTGCCAGCAGTCATCAACCTAGCGGGGACGGGGAAGATACGCAGTATTTT
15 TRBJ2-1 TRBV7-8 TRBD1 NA CASTFSGQAYNEQFF TGTGCCAGCACCTTCTCGGGACAGGCCTACAATGAGCAGTTCTTC
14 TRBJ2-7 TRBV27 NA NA CASSFLRGSYEQYF TGTGCCAGCAGTTTTCTCAGGGGCTCCTACGAGCAGTACTTC
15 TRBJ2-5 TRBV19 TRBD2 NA CASRLAGDRRETQYF TGTGCCAGTCGACTAGCGGGAGATCGTAGGGAGACCCAGTACTTC
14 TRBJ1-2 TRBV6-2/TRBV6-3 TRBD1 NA CASSPNRGGYGYTF TGTGCCAGCAGTCCGAACAGGGGCGGCTATGGCTACACCTTC
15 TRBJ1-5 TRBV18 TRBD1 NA CASSRETGGGQPQHF TGTGCCAGCTCACGGGAGACAGGGGGCGGTCAGCCCCAGCATTTT
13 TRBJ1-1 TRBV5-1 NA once CASSPGGRIEAFF TGCGCCAGCAGCCCTGGGGGCAGGATTGAAGCTTTCTTT
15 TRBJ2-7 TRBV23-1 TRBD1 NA CASSHRTGVFHEQYF TGCGCCAGCAGTCATCGGACAGGGGTCTTCCACGAGCAGTACTTC
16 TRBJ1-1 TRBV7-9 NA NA CASSSRPLGENTEAFF TGTGCCAGCAGCTCACGCCCGCTAGGGGAAAACACTGAAGCTTTCTTT
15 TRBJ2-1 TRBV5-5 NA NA CASSLYQAGYNEQFF TGTGCCAGCAGCTTATATCAGGCGGGGTACAATGAGCAGTTCTTC
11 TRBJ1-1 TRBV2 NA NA CASRQEPEAFF TGTGCCAGCAGACAGGAACCTGAAGCTTTCTTT
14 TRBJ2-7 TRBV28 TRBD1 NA CASTFGDRGYEQYF TGTGCCAGCACCTTTGGGGACAGGGGCTACGAGCAGTACTTC
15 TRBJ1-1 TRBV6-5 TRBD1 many CASVPGQGASTEAFF TGTGCCAGTGTACCGGGACAGGGGGCGTCCACTGAAGCTTTCTTT
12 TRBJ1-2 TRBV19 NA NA CATGKGELGYTF TGTGCCACCGGCAAGGGGGAGTTGGGCTACACCTTC
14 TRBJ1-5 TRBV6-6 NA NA CASSSLSSNQPQHF TGTGCCAGCAGTTCGCTAAGTAGCAATCAGCCCCAGCATTTT
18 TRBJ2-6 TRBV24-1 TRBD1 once CATSDSSTGGYGANVLTF TGTGCCACCAGTGATTCTTCGACAGGGGGCTATGGGGCCAACGTCCTGACTTTC
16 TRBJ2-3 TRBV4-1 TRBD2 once CASSQPLAGGTDTQYF TGCGCCAGCAGCCAGCCCCTAGCGGGGGGCACAGATACGCAGTATTTT
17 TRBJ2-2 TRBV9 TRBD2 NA CASSVSLAGARAGELFF TGTGCCAGCAGCGTCTCACTAGCGGGGGCCCGCGCCGGGGAGCTGTTTTTT
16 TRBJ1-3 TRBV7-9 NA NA CASSLVAGPSGNTIYF TGTGCCAGCAGCTTAGTGGCAGGGCCCTCTGGAAACACCATATATTTT
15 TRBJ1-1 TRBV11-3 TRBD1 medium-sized CASSPGTGIYTEAFF TGTGCCAGCAGCCCCGGGACAGGGATTTACACTGAAGCTTTCTTT
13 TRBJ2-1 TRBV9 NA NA CASSVGGLNEQFF TGTGCCAGCAGCGTCGGTGGTTTAAATGAGCAGTTCTTC
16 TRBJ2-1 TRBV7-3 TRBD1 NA CASSLVGTGGINEQFF TGTGCCAGCAGCTTAGTGGGGACAGGGGGCATCAATGAGCAGTTCTTC
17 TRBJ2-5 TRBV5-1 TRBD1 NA CASSPWYGTGGGETQYF TGCGCCAGCAGCCCGTGGTACGGGACAGGGGGTGGAGAGACCCAGTACTTC
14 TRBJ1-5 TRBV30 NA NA CAWTGGNPGQPQHF TGTGCCTGGACGGGGGGTAATCCCGGTCAGCCCCAGCATTTT
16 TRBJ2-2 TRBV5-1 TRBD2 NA CASSKGLAGVTGELFF TGCGCCAGCAGCAAAGGACTAGCGGGAGTCACCGGGGAGCTGTTTTTT
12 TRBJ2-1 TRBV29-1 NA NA CSYSKGKGEQFF TGCAGCTACTCAAAGGGGAAGGGAGAGCAGTTCTTC
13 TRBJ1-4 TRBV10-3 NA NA CATRSGSNEKLFF TGTGCCACCAGATCAGGGTCTAATGAAAAACTGTTTTTT
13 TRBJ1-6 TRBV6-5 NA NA CASSPGTNSPLHF TGTGCCAGCAGCCCCGGGACTAACTCACCCCTCCACTTT
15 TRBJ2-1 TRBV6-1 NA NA CASSEALRTANEQFF TGTGCCAGCAGTGAAGCGCTCAGGACAGCCAATGAGCAGTTCTTC
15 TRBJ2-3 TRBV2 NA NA CASSEQVSSTDTQYF TGTGCCAGCAGTGAACAGGTTTCTAGCACAGATACGCAGTATTTT
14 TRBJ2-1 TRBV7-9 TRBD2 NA CASSNSGGFDEQFF TGTGCCAGCAGCAATAGCGGGGGGTTCGATGAGCAGTTCTTC
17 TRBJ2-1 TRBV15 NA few CATSRERPGHSYNEQFF TGTGCCACCAGCAGGGAAAGACCGGGACATTCTTACAATGAGCAGTTCTTC
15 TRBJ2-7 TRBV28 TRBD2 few CASGSAGGTPYEQYF TGTGCCAGCGGCTCTGCGGGGGGTACGCCCTACGAGCAGTACTTC
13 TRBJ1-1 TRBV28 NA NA CASSYYRVTEAFF TGTGCCAGCAGTTATTATCGGGTCACTGAAGCTTTCTTT
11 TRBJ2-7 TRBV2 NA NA CASSDFYEQYF TGTGCCAGCAGTGACTTCTACGAGCAGTACTTC